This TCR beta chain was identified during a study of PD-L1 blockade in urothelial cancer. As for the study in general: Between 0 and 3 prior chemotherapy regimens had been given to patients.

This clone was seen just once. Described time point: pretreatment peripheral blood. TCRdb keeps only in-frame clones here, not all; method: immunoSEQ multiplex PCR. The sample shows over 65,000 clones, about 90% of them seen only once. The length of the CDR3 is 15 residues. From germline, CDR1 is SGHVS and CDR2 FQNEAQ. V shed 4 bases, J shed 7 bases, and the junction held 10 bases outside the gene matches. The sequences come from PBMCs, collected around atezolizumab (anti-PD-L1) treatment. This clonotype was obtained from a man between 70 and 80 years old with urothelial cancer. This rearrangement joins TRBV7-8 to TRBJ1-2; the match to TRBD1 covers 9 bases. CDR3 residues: CASSSRTGALAGYTF. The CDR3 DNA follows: TGTGCCAGCAGCTCCAGGACAGGGGCCTTGGCTGGCTACACCTTC.